Presented here are 32 T cell receptor beta chains from one specimen sequenced in a study of T-cell memory formation after mild COVID-19. TCRdb used MiXCR to reprocess the 5' RACE reads, holding one entry per CDR3 protein. There are around 420,000 distinct CDR3 sequences in the sample; 20% to 25% occur only once, and roughly 8.7% lies in the top ten. Sequencing was carried out using PBMCs or a T cell subset sorted from them (not recorded which). Receptors were obtained from an adult woman who had mild COVID-19 (a few samples of this study predate the infection). Cell type and time point are not known.

The V and J genes are TRBV20-1 and TRBJ2-1; D uncertain. Trimming left V 3 bases short and J 2 bases short, with 14 bases between. Germline CDR1 and CDR2: DFQATT and SNEGSKA (reference sequence). The CDR3 loop spans 15 amino acids. CDR3 loop: CSASNTVDPYNEQFF. In DNA, the CDR3 is TGCAGTGCTAGTAACACAGTTGACCCCTACAATGAGCAGTTCTTC.

This clonotype was counted a few times. The chain has TRBV5-1 and TRBJ2-3; 8 bases match TRBD2. Per germline, CDR1 SGHRS and CDR2 YFSETQ. The J segment lost 2 bases and the V segment lost 3 bases, leaving 8 bases of the junction unmatched. This CDR3 has 16 amino acids. CDR3 loop: CASSWETSGYTDTQYF. The CDR3 bases are TGCGCCAGCAGCTGGGAAACTAGCGGATACACAGATACGCAGTATTTT.

The chain is built from TRBV6-1 and TRBJ1-1; 7 nucleotides align to TRBD1. This CDR3 contains 15 residues. Looked up from germline, CDR1 is MNHNS and CDR2 is SASEGT. The V segment lost 7 bases and the J segment 5 bases; nucleotides outside the gene matches: 13. The CDR3 sequence is CASTPQVAGGTEAFF. The DNA of the CDR3 is TGTGCCAGCACCCCCCAAGTAGCAGGGGGAACTGAAGCTTTCTTT.

This clonotype came up a few times. V and J are TRBV20-1 and TRBJ1-1; D perhaps matches TRBD1 (5 bases). The CDR3 totals 14 residues. V was shortened by 1 base and J by 1 base, with 10 bases between the two germline ends. CDR1 is DFQATT and CDR2 is SNEGSKA in the germline V gene (reference sequence). This chain's CDR3 is CSARGGRANTEAFF. The DNA for the CDR3 is TGCAGTGCTAGAGGGGGACGAGCGAACACTGAAGCTTTCTTT.

This clonotype appeared a few times. The V call is TRBV11-2, the J call TRBJ2-1, with D possibly being TRBD1 (6 bases). Germline V lookup: CDR1 SGHAT, CDR2 FQNNGV. With 5 bases removed from V and 0 bases from J, the gap between germline ends came to 14 bases. The CDR3 spans 16 residues. Written as DNA, the CDR3 is TGTGCCAGCAGCGTATCGGGACACAGCTCCTACAATGAGCAGTTCTTC. Translation: CASSVSGHSSYNEQFF.

This chain uses TRBV4-3 with TRBJ2-5; 11 nucleotides match TRBD2. The V gene's germline CDR1 is LGHNA and CDR2 YSLEER. J lost 2 bases, V lost 3 bases, and 5 bases had no gene match. The CDR3 runs to 16 residues. CDR3 coding DNA: TGCGCCAGCAGCCACCGACTAGCGGGATTGCAAGAGACCCAGTACTTC. Its translation: CASSHRLAGLQETQYF.

The chain is built from TRBV5-1 and TRBJ2-2, with TRBD2 matching over 9 bases. Trimming took 1 base from V and 0 from J; bases not matched to a gene: 10. The CDR3 covers 19 residues. Germline-derived CDR1 and CDR2 are SGHRS and YFSETQ. The CDR3 loop reads CASSLMFVAGAPNTGELFF. CDR3 nucleotides: TGCGCCAGCAGCTTGATGTTTGTAGCGGGGGCCCCGAACACCGGGGAGCTGTTTTTT.

This clonotype has more than one count but fewer than ten. V and J are TRBV18 and TRBJ1-1, with D tentatively TRBD1 (6 bases). Trimming left V 2 bases short and J 7 bases short, with 14 bases between. Germline CDR1 is KGHSH and CDR2 is LQKENI. The length of the CDR3 is 14 residues. This CDR3 is CASSPGGGSGEAFF. CDR3 in DNA: TGTGCCAGCTCACCAGGCGGGGGCTCGGGTGAAGCTTTCTTT.

The rearrangement links TRBV24-1 to TRBJ1-4; D unresolved. V was trimmed by 5 bases and J by 6 bases, leaving 6 bases between them. Germline V lookup: CDR1 KGHDR, CDR2 SFDVKD. The CDR3 loop spans 12 amino acids. In DNA, the CDR3 is TGTGCCACCAGTGCGACGGATGAAAAACTGTTTTTT. Translating gives CATSATDEKLFF.

The chain couples TRBV7-8 to TRBJ2-1; D ambiguous. CDR1 SGHVS and CDR2 FQNEAQ come from the germline V gene. With 4 bases removed from V and 13 bases from J, the gap between germline ends came to 20 bases. The CDR3 is made up of 14 amino acids. This chain's CDR3 is CASSSGLPSPEQFF. The CDR3 coding sequence is TGTGCCAGCAGCTCCGGCCTCCCCTCTCCGGAACAGTTCTTC.

This clonotype was picked up a small number of times. The chain employs TRBV12-3 or TRBV12-4 and TRBJ1-1; no clear D gene. The CDR3 totals 14 residues. Trimming pared 7 bases from V and 0 bases from J, leaving 12 bases between. The CDR3 region is CASKSGRMNTEAFF. The CDR3 bases are TGTGCCAGCAAATCGGGTCGCATGAACACTGAAGCTTTCTTT.

This clonotype was observed a handful of times. The chain recombines TRBV7-3 with TRBJ2-1; D possibly corresponds to TRBD2 (5 bases). The germline V and J ends were trimmed by 5 bases and 5 bases, with 19 bases remaining between them. Germline lookup yields CDR1 SGHTA and CDR2 FQGTGA. This CDR3 is 16 amino acids long. CDR3 DNA: TGTGCCAGCAGCCCCCGGGTGGCTAGAGGGCACAATGAGCAGTTCTTC. Translation: CASSPRVARGHNEQFF.

J is TRBJ2-7 and V is TRBV5-1; 10 nucleotides line up with TRBD1. CDR3 length: 13 residues. The germline V gene has CDR1 SGHRS and CDR2 YFSETQ. With V trimmed by 4 bases and J by 5 bases, 3 bases remained unmatched. Written as DNA, the CDR3 is TGCGCCAGCAGCATGACAGGGGGCGACGAGCAGTACTTC. Protein sequence: CASSMTGGDEQYF.

CDR3 DNA sequence: TGCAGTGCCCGGATGGGCACCGGGGAGCTGTTTTTT. Amino acid sequence: CSARMGTGELFF. The chain uses TRBV20-1 and TRBJ2-2; D not resolved. Germline CDR1 is DFQATT and CDR2 is SNEGSKA (reference sequence). The V and J ends lost 6 bases and 4 bases respectively, with 9 bases between them. CDR3 size: 12 residues.

This clonotype was found a few times. This chain links TRBV18 with TRBJ2-5; 7 nucleotides line up with TRBD1. The CDR3 covers 15 residues. CDR1 is KGHSH, CDR2 LQKENI, per germline. The ends lost 1 base at V and 2 bases at J; junction bases unmatched: 4. The CDR3 region has the DNA TGTGCCAGCTCACCACTAGGGACAGCTCAAGAGACCCAGTACTTC. Its translation: CASSPLGTAQETQYF.

This chain joins TRBV20-1 and TRBJ2-7; D possibly uses TRBD1 or TRBD2 (5 bases each). From germline, CDR1 is DFQATT and CDR2 SNEGSKA (reference sequence). The CDR3 length is 14 residues. V was cut by 1 base and J by 0 bases, with 10 bases left in between. DNA for the CDR3: TGCAGTGCTAGAGTCCCAGGGAGCTCCTACGAGCAGTACTTC. The encoded protein is CSARVPGSSYEQYF.

This clonotype was counted a few times. As DNA, the CDR3 is TGTGCCAGCAGCTTTAGACTAGCGGGACCCCTGGATACGCAGTATTTT. It yields the protein CASSFRLAGPLDTQYF. This chain connects TRBV7-6 to TRBJ2-3; TRBD2 aligns across 11 bases. CDR1 is SGHVS, CDR2 FNYEAQ, per germline. The length of the CDR3 is 16 residues. Trimming cost V 3 bases and J 6 bases; bases outside gene matches: 8. Full variable domain (outside the CDR3, taken from reference TRBV7-6 and TRBJ2-3): GAGVSQSPRYKVTKRGQDVALRCDPISGHVSLYWYRQALGQGPEFLTYFNYEAQQDKSGLPNDRFSAERPEGSISTLTIQRTEQRDSAMYRCASSFRLAGPLDTQYFGPGTRLTVL.

Only a few counts were recorded for this clonotype. The CDR3 region has the DNA TGTGCCATCAGATCCAGCGGGGGGCTCGATAGCTCCTACAATGAGCAGTTCTTC. Its translation is CAIRSSGGLDSSYNEQFF. The V call is TRBV10-3, the J call TRBJ2-1; 9 positions agree with TRBD2. After removal of 6 bases from V and 0 bases from J, the junction contained 12 bases not matched to a gene. The CDR3 totals 18 residues. Germline lookup yields CDR1 ENHRY and CDR2 SYGVKD.

CDR3 in DNA: TGTGCCAGCAGGCGGCCGGGTAAAAGTGAAAAACTGTTTTTT. Amino acids: CASRRPGKSEKLFF. This chain uses TRBV6-1 with TRBJ1-4; D is uncertain. V shed 6 bases and J shed 7 bases, with 15 bases lying between them. Germline V gene data show CDR1 as MNHNS and CDR2 as SASEGT. The CDR3 is 14 amino acids.

The chain is built from TRBV11-2 and TRBJ2-5; D ambiguous. This CDR3 region has 13 residues. Germline V gene lookup returns CDR1 SGHAT and CDR2 FQNNGV. V was trimmed by 4 bases and J by 2 bases, leaving 8 bases between them. CDR3 sequence (DNA): TGTGCCAGCAGCTCATACCTTCAAGAGACCCAGTACTTC. Protein sequence: CASSSYLQETQYF.

This clonotype was found a few times. CDR3 DNA: TGCAGTGCTAGAGATTTTCCTGAAGCTTTCTTT. Translated, it gives CSARDFPEAFF. V gene TRBV20-1 combines with J gene TRBJ1-1; D gene unclear. The CDR3 totals 11 residues. Trimming took 0 bases from V and 6 from J, leaving 5 bases between them. Germline CDR1 reads DFQATT; CDR2 reads SNEGSKA (reference sequence).

This clonotype turned up a few times. The V call is TRBV3-1, the J call TRBJ2-3; 10 bases are shared with TRBD2. CDR1 and CDR2 from the germline V gene are LGHDT and YNNKEL (reference sequence). V lost 1 base to trimming and J lost 5 bases; unmatched junction nucleotides: 6. This CDR3 is 16 amino acids long. CDR3 sequence: CASSQASGRKGDTQYF. The CDR3 DNA follows: TGTGCCAGCAGCCAAGCTAGCGGGAGAAAGGGAGATACGCAGTATTTT.

The V and J genes are TRBV5-6 and TRBJ1-1; weak D call: TRBD1 (5 bases). This CDR3 contains 14 residues. The germline V gene has CDR1 SGHDT and CDR2 YYEEEE. The V end lost 3 bases, the J end lost 7 bases, and 16 bases lay between the germline ends. The CDR3 protein is CASSYWRREVEAFF. CDR3 bases: TGTGCCAGCAGCTATTGGCGCAGGGAGGTTGAAGCTTTCTTT.

The V and J genes are TRBV20-1 and TRBJ2-6; 8 bases are shared with TRBD1. The ends lost 6 bases at V and 0 bases at J; junction bases unmatched: 19. The CDR3 consists of 20 residues. Germline V gene sequence: CDR1 DFQATT, CDR2 SNEGSKA (reference sequence). The CDR3 protein is CSAAPLGQGPYFSGANVLTF. The CDR3 nucleotides read TGCAGTGCCGCACCTCTTGGACAGGGCCCTTACTTCTCTGGGGCCAACGTCCTGACTTTC.

This clonotype was counted at least ten times. This rearrangement joins TRBV6-6 to TRBJ2-1; D unresolved. Between the trimmed V and J ends, which lost 0 bases and 0 bases, there was a span of 12 bases. The CDR3 spans 17 residues. From germline, CDR1 is MNHNY and CDR2 SVGAGI (reference sequence). This CDR3 reads CASSYSNFPSSYNEQFF. In DNA form, the CDR3 reads TGTGCCAGCAGTTACTCGAATTTCCCATCCTCCTACAATGAGCAGTTCTTC.

This chain uses TRBV6-1 with TRBJ1-1; D unresolved. The germline V and J ends were trimmed by 3 bases and 0 bases, with 11 bases remaining between them. Germline values: CDR1 MNHNS, CDR2 SASEGT. This CDR3 is built from 15 residues. This chain's CDR3 is CASSDPPNLNTEAFF. The CDR3 DNA reads as TGTGCCAGCAGTGACCCCCCGAACCTGAACACTGAAGCTTTCTTT.

DNA for the CDR3: TGCGCCAGCAGCTTGGTGCAGCGGGGGTACAATGAGCAGTTCTTC. Its translation is CASSLVQRGYNEQFF. The gene calls are TRBV5-1 and TRBJ2-1; 8 nucleotides match TRBD2. This CDR3 has 15 residues. CDR1 and CDR2 (germline): SGHRS, YFSETQ. V shed 0 bases, J shed 4 bases, and the junction held 3 bases outside the gene matches.

This clonotype has a handful of counts. The V call is TRBV6-6, the J call TRBJ2-3; 8 nucleotides agree with TRBD1. The CDR3 loop spans 15 amino acids. Germline CDR1 reads MNHNY; CDR2 reads SVGAGI (reference sequence). V gave up 6 bases and J gave up 2 bases; unmatched junction bases: 7. CDR3 DNA sequence: TGTGCCAGCAGACTCGGACAGGGTTTCACAGATACGCAGTATTTT. It codes for CASRLGQGFTDTQYF.

J is TRBJ2-1 and V is TRBV3-1; 10 nucleotides match TRBD2. CDR1 LGHDT and CDR2 YNNKEL come from the germline V gene (reference sequence). Germline trimming cut 1 base from V and 10 bases from J; bases unmatched to any gene: 7. This CDR3 is 15 amino acids long. The CDR3 DNA sequence: TGTGCCAGCAGCCAAGCCGGGACTAGCGTATGGGAGCAGTTCTTC. Amino acid sequence: CASSQAGTSVWEQFF.

This chain uses TRBV11-2 with TRBJ2-7; a possible D gene is TRBD2 (6 bases). This CDR3 has 15 residues. Germline values: CDR1 SGHAT, CDR2 FQNNGV. The V end lost 3 bases, the J end lost 1 base, and 13 bases lay between the germline ends. As DNA, the CDR3 is TGTGCCAGCAGCTTGATTTTAGGGAGGTCCTACGAGCAGTACTTC. Translation: CASSLILGRSYEQYF.

The J gene is TRBJ1-5, the V gene TRBV5-5; D is uncertain. Germline CDR1 is SGHKS and CDR2 is YYEKEE (reference sequence). This CDR3 contains 13 residues. Trimming left V 0 bases short and J 7 bases short, with 8 bases between. The CDR3 loop reads CASSLGTHQPQHF. The CDR3 DNA is TGTGCCAGCAGCTTGGGCACCCACCAGCCCCAGCATTTT. Together with reference TRBV5-5 and TRBJ1-5, the CDR3 gives the full variable domain: DAGVTQSPTHLIKTRGQQVTLRCSPISGHKSVSWYQQVLGQGPQFIFQYYEKEERGRGNFPDRFSARQFPNYSSELNVNALLLGDSALYLCASSLGTHQPQHFGDGTRLSIL.

This clonotype was detected many times. This sequence joins TRBV12-3 or TRBV12-4 and TRBJ2-7; D may be TRBD1 or TRBD2 (6 bases each). V was shortened by 7 bases and J by 3 bases, with 13 bases between the two germline ends. The CDR3 totals 13 residues. CDR3 nucleotide sequence: TGTGCCAGCACCCAAGGGGGGATCTACGAGCAGTACTTC. Protein: CASTQGGIYEQYF.